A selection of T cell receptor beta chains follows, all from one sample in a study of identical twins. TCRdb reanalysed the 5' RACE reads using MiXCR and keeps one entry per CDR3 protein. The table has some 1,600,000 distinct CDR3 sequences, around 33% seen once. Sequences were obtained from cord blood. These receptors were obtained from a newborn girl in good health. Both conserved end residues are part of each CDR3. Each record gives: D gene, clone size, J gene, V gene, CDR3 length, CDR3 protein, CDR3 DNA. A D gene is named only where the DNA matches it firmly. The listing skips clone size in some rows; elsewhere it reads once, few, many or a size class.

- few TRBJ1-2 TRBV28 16 CASSQIGAGANYGYTF TGTGCCAGCAGTCAAATTGGGGCCGGAGCTAACTATGGCTACACCTTC
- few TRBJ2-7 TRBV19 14 CASSIVPESYEQYF TGTGCCAGTAGTATAGTTCCAGAATCCTACGAGCAGTACTTC
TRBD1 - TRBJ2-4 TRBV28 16 CASRLRQGVAKNIQYF TGTGCCAGCAGACTTAGACAGGGAGTCGCCAAAAACATTCAGTACTTC
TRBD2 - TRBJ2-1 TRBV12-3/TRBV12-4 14 CASRPSGNNNGQFF TGTGCCAGCAGACCTAGCGGAAACAACAATGGGCAGTTCTTC
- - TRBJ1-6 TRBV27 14 CASSLSRVNSPLHF TGTGCCAGCAGTTTATCAAGGGTTAATTCACCCCTCCACTTT
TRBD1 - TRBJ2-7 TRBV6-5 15 CASSYMGQGQYEQYF TGTGCCAGCAGTTACATGGGACAGGGTCAGTACGAGCAGTACTTC
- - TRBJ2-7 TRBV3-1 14 CASSSYSLGYEQYF TGTGCCAGCAGCAGTTATTCTCTGGGCTACGAGCAGTACTTC
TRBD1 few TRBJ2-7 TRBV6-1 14 CASTRTGAPYEQYF TGTGCCAGTACTAGGACAGGGGCCCCCTACGAGCAGTACTTC
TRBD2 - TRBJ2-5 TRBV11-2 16 CASSLEVPSGYNEQYF TGTGCCAGCAGCTTAGAGGTTCCTAGCGGATACAATGAGCAGTACTTC
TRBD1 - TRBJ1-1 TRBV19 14 CASSTGTADTGAFF TGTGCCAGTAGTACCGGGACAGCTGACACTGGAGCTTTCTTT
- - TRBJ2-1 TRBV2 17 CASYHVPDTLMHNEQFF TGTGCCAGCTACCACGTACCGGACACCCTGATGCACAATGAGCAGTTCTTC
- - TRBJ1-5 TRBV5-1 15 CASSEGSVLNQPQHF TGCGCCAGCAGCGAAGGTTCGGTCCTTAATCAGCCCCAGCATTTT
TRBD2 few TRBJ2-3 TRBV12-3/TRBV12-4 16 CASSLLLAGGPDTQYF TGTGCCAGCAGTTTATTACTAGCGGGGGGCCCAGATACGCAGTATTTT
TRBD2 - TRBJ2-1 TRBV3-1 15 CASSQASGRVDEQFF TGTGCCAGCAGCCAAGCTAGCGGGAGGGTAGATGAGCAGTTCTTC
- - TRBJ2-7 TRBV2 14 CASSERGGYYEQYF TGTGCCAGCAGTGAGAGGGGGGGATACTACGAGCAGTACTTC
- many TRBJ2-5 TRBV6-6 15 CASSQNPTGQETQYF TGTGCCAGCAGTCAGAACCCGACAGGCCAAGAGACCCAGTACTTC
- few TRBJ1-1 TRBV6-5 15 CASSYQTAIPTEAFF TGTGCCAGCAGTTACCAAACAGCTATTCCTACTGAAGCTTTCTTT
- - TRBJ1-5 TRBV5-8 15 CASSPGDLGNQPQHF TGTGCCAGCAGCCCAGGGGATTTGGGCAATCAGCCCCAGCATTTT
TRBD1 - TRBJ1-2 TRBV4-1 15 CASSQVWDRGDGYTF TGCGCCAGCAGCCAAGTTTGGGACAGGGGCGATGGCTACACCTTC
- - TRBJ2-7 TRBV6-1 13 CASTRGEAYEQYF TGTGCCAGCACCAGGGGAGAGGCCTACGAGCAGTACTTC
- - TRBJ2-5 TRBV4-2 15 CASTRGAGDGETQYF TGTGCCAGCACCCGAGGGGCGGGCGATGGAGAGACCCAGTACTTC
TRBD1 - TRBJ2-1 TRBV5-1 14 CASSNDRGRDEQFF TGCGCCAGCAGCAACGACAGGGGCCGGGATGAGCAGTTCTTC
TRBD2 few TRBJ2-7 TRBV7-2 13 CASSFTSGREQYF TGTGCCAGCAGCTTTACTAGCGGGAGAGAGCAGTACTTC
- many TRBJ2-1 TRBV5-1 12 CASSLALNEQFF TGTGCCAGCAGCTTAGCCCTTAATGAGCAGTTCTTC
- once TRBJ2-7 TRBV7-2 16 CASSPQAHGAYNEQYF TGTGCCAGCAGCCCCCAGGCCCACGGGGCCTACAATGAGCAGTACTTC
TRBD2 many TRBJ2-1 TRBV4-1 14 CASSQSTSANEQFF TGCGCCAGCAGCCAATCAACTAGCGCCAATGAGCAGTTCTTC
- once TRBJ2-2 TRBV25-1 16 CASSEYLTGNTGELFF TGTGCCAGCAGTGAATACCTGACAGGGAACACCGGGGAGCTGTTTTTT
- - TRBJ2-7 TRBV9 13 CASSVGGSGEQYF TGTGCCAGCAGCGTAGGAGGGTCAGGCGAGCAGTACTTC
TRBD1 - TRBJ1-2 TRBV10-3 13 CAISPDRGYGYTF TGTGCCATCAGCCCGGACAGGGGGTATGGCTACACCTTC
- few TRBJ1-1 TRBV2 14 CASSYLDPDTEAFF TGTGCCAGCAGTTATTTGGACCCAGACACTGAAGCTTTCTTT
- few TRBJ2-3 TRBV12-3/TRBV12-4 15 CASSFMRGARDTQYF TGTGCCAGCAGTTTTATGAGGGGGGCGAGAGATACGCAGTATTTT
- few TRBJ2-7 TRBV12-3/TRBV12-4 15 CASSFRRGGTYEQYF TGTGCCAGCAGTTTCCGCAGGGGAGGAACCTACGAGCAGTACTTC
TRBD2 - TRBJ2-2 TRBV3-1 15 CASRISGSNTGELFF TGTGCCAGCAGGATTAGCGGGAGTAACACCGGGGAGCTGTTTTTT
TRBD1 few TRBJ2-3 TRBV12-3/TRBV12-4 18 CASSLRDRGPFRTDTQYF TGTGCCAGCAGTTTGCGGGACAGGGGGCCTTTCCGCACAGATACGCAGTATTTT
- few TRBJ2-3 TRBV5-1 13 CASTLDATDTQYF TGCGCCAGCACCCTGGACGCCACAGATACGCAGTATTTT
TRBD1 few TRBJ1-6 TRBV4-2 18 CASSQGPRTGENNSPLHF TGTGCCAGCAGCCAAGGCCCACGGACAGGGGAGAATAATTCACCCCTCCACTTT
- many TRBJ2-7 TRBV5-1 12 CASSLGVDEQYF TGTGCCAGCAGCTTGGGTGTGGACGAGCAGTACTTC
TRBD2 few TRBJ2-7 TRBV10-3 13 CAIRTSGKYEQYF TGTGCCATCAGGACTAGCGGGAAGTACGAGCAGTACTTC
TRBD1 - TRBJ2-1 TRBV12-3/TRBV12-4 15 CARSLQGPSYNEQFF TGTGCCCGCAGTTTACAGGGGCCTTCCTACAATGAGCAGTTCTTC
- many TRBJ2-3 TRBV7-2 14 CASSLESRTDTQYF TGTGCCAGCAGCTTAGAGTCGCGCACAGATACGCAGTATTTT
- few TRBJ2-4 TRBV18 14 CASSPRGPGWEQYF TGTGCCAGCTCACCGAGAGGACCCGGCTGGGAGCAGTACTTC
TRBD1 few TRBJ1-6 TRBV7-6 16 CASSFAGGSYNSPLHF TGTGCCAGCAGCTTTGCAGGGGGCTCCTATAATTCACCCCTCCACTTT
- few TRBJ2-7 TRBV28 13 CAAGDTAPYEQYF TGTGCCGCCGGTGACACGGCGCCCTACGAGCAGTACTTC
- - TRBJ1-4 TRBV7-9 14 CASSLSLGNEKLFF TGTGCCAGCAGCTTATCATTGGGGAACGAAAAACTGTTTTTT